The 7 T cell receptor beta chains listed next were all sequenced from one sample in a study of tissue T cells after allogeneic stem cell transplantation. Libraries were prepared by immunoSEQ multiplex PCR; TCRdb keeps only in-frame clonotypes and omits some of them. This table has about 43,000 clones, roughly 92% appearing once. Material: blood, obtained before transplantation. The receptors here all came from a woman aged 35 to 70 who later had graft-versus-host disease after an allogeneic stem cell transplant.

The V gene is TRBV12-5, the J gene TRBJ2-7; 7 positions agree with TRBD1. V trimming: 6 bases; J trimming: 0 bases; junction bases outside the gene matches: 2. CDR1 is LGHNT and CDR2 is FRNRAP in the germline V gene. The CDR3 is 13 residues long. The chain's CDR3 is CASGGQDSYEQYF. The CDR3 nucleotides are TGTGCTAGTGGAGGACAGGACTCCTACGAGCAGTACTTC.

This clone has a single count. This CDR3 is CASSPRQGTYEQYF. The CDR3 nucleotides are TGTGCCAGCTCACCACGGCAGGGAACCTACGAGCAGTACTTC. This chain uses TRBV18 with TRBJ2-7; a weak D match, TRBD1 (5 bases). The CDR3 is 14 amino acids. V lost 1 base and J lost 2, with 9 bases in between. Germline V gives CDR1 KGHSH, CDR2 LQKENI.

The chain is built from TRBV6-5 and TRBJ2-3; D gene uncertain. Between the trimmed V and J ends, which lost 0 bases and 5 bases, there was a span of 6 bases. The CDR3 consists of 13 residues. Germline V lookup: CDR1 MNHEY, CDR2 SVGAGI. Here the CDR3 reads CASSYSSGDTQYF. CDR3 bases: TGTGCCAGCAGTTACTCGTCCGGAGATACGCAGTATTTT.

This clone is a singleton in its sample. The chain recombines TRBV24-1 with TRBJ2-2; D possibly corresponds to TRBD1 (5 bases). This CDR3 has 13 amino acids. Trimming removed 9 bases from V and 2 bases from J, with 9 bases in between. Germline V gene lookup returns CDR1 KGHDR and CDR2 SFDVKD. The CDR3 bases are TGTGCCACCTCAGGGTTCAACACCGGGGAGCTGTTTTTT. This codes for CATSGFNTGELFF.

The chain is built from TRBV7-2 and TRBJ2-1; 12 nucleotides match TRBD2. V lost 5 bases to trimming and J lost 4 bases; unmatched junction nucleotides: 6. Germline CDR1 and CDR2: SGHTA and FQGNSA. The CDR3 length is 16 residues. CDR3 amino acids: CASSHVGLAGYNEQFF. CDR3 bases: TGTGCCAGCAGCCACGTCGGACTAGCGGGATACAATGAGCAGTTCTTC.

V gene TRBV7-9 combines with J gene TRBJ1-3, with D perhaps matching TRBD1 (6 bases). V lost 6 bases and J lost 4, with 16 bases in between. The CDR3 is 15 amino acids. The germline CDR1 and CDR2 sequences are SEHNR and FQNEAQ (reference sequence). The CDR3 is CASRSTGMPGNTIYF. The CDR3 DNA sequence: TGTGCCAGCAGGTCTACAGGGATGCCGGGAAACACCATATATTTT.

Only one count was recorded for this clone. The chain is built from TRBV19 and TRBJ2-1, with 7 nucleotides matching TRBD1. CDR1 LNHDA and CDR2 SQIVND come from the germline V gene (reference sequence). The CDR3 extends over 13 amino acids. Trimming at V came to 6 bases and at J to 7 bases, leaving 6 bases not matched to a gene. The DNA for the CDR3 is TGTGCCAGTAGCCAGACAGGGTTGAATGAGCAGTTCTTC. Translation gives CASSQTGLNEQFF.